Below are 27 T cell receptor beta chains sequenced from a single sample in a study of identical twins (dated by TCRdb to between 2015 and 2016). The protocol used for the library was 5' RACE. Sequenced on an Illumina HiSeq 2000. The raw public reads went through TCRdb reprocessing: fastp at Q25, MiXCR clone calling, in-frame beta chains kept. Entries are consolidated by CDR3 protein sequence, retaining the most common genes and DNA. The sample yields about 890,000 distinct CDR3 sequences; around 12% were counted once. Jointly, the top ten make up around 1.5% of the sample. The data were also submitted as part of a second study, on yellow fever vaccine responses in identical twins.

Sequences were obtained from PBMCs. These receptor sequences come from a woman between 18 and 29 years old in good health.

The chain uses TRBV6-1 and TRBJ2-7; D is unclear. CDR1 is MNHNS, CDR2 SASEGT, per germline. V was pared by 8 bases and J by 7 bases, with 27 bases between. CDR3 length: 16 residues. DNA of the CDR3: TGTGCCAGCCCCGTTTCCTGGGCCCCAAAAGTATGGGAGCAGTACTTC. As protein: CASPVSWAPKVWEQYF.

This chain uses TRBV18 with TRBJ2-3; 12 bases agree with TRBD2. This CDR3 comprises 18 residues. V gave up 4 bases and J gave up 1 base; unmatched junction bases: 9. Germline V gene data show CDR1 as KGHSH and CDR2 as LQKENI. The CDR3 DNA reads TGTGCCAGCTCACTGCGGACTAGCGGGACCACGGGCACAGATACGCAGTATTTT. Residues: CASSLRTSGTTGTDTQYF.

Only a few counts were recorded for this clonotype. The rearrangement uses TRBV7-9 and TRBJ2-5, with a possible D match to TRBD2 (5 bases). Trimming pared 3 bases from V and 1 base from J, leaving 9 bases between. Germline CDR1 reads SEHNR; CDR2 reads FQNEAQ (reference sequence). This CDR3 is built from 14 residues. CDR3 sequence reads: CASSFFEGQETQYF. The CDR3 DNA reads TGTGCCAGCAGCTTCTTCGAGGGCCAAGAGACCCAGTACTTC. Using reference TRBV7-9 and TRBJ2-5 for the parts outside the CDR3, the full variable domain is DTGVSQNPRHKITKRGQNVTFRCDPISEHNRLYWYRQTLGQGPEFLTYFQNEAQLEKSRLLSDRFSAERPKGSFSTLEIQRTEQGDSAMYLCASSFFEGQETQYFGPGTRLLVL.

The J gene is TRBJ2-2, the V gene TRBV4-1, with TRBD2 as a possible D gene (5 bases). The CDR3 loop spans 15 amino acids. Germline V lookup: CDR1 MGHRA, CDR2 YSYEKL. The V and J ends lost 3 bases and 0 bases respectively, with 8 bases between them. The CDR3 is CASSHTGSNTGELFF. The CDR3 DNA sequence: TGCGCCAGCAGCCACACGGGGTCGAACACCGGGGAGCTGTTTTTT.

J is TRBJ2-7 and V is TRBV2; 8 bases fit TRBD1. V shed 7 bases, J shed 5 bases, and the junction held 10 bases outside the gene matches. Germline assignment: CDR1 SNHLY and CDR2 FYNNEI. CDR3 size: 14 residues. In DNA form, the CDR3 reads TGTGCCAGCATCCGAGGACAGGGTTTCCACGAGCAGTACTTC. It codes for CASIRGQGFHEQYF.

The sample holds a few counts of this clonotype. CDR3 residues: CSGGGSTGQGNSPLHF. DNA of the CDR3: TGCAGCGGGGGCGGATCGACGGGACAGGGAAATTCACCCCTCCACTTT. V gene TRBV20-1 combines with J gene TRBJ1-6; 9 bases agree with TRBD1. The CDR3 has 16 amino acids. CDR1 DFQATT and CDR2 SNEGSKA come from the germline V gene (reference sequence).

The V call is TRBV28, the J call TRBJ1-4; TRBD1 aligns across 10 bases. The CDR3 has 15 amino acids. V trimming: 3 bases; J trimming: 6 bases; junction bases outside the gene matches: 4. CDR1 MDHEN and CDR2 SYDVKM come from the germline V gene. Written as DNA, the CDR3 is TGTGCCAGCAGTTTGGGCGGGACAGGGGATGAAAAACTGTTTTTT. This codes for CASSLGGTGDEKLFF.

This clonotype was counted between two and nine times. The rearrangement joins TRBV7-9 to TRBJ2-5; D not resolved. V lost 1 base, J lost 5 bases, and 11 bases lay in between. Germline CDR1 and CDR2: SEHNR and FQNEAQ (reference sequence). This CDR3 region has 14 residues. CDR3 in amino acids: CASSLDSPRETQYF. In DNA, the CDR3 is TGTGCCAGCAGCTTAGACAGTCCTCGGGAGACCCAGTACTTC.

At least ten counts were recorded for this clonotype. The chain combines TRBV7-2 with TRBJ1-2, with 7 bases matching TRBD1. The CDR3 has 14 residues. Germline V gives CDR1 SGHTA, CDR2 FQGNSA. V shed 5 bases, J shed 7 bases, and the junction held 10 bases outside the gene matches. Written as DNA, the CDR3 is TGTGCCAGCAGCCACAGGGGTATCAGAAGTGGCTACACCTTC. Its protein is CASSHRGIRSGYTF.

This clonotype was seen at least ten times. V usage is TRBV12-3 or TRBV12-4 and J usage is TRBJ1-5, with 7 bases matching TRBD1. CDR3 length: 15 amino acids. V was pared by 2 bases and J by 6 bases, with 7 bases of the junction left unmatched. Here the CDR3 reads CASSLRGQGGQPQHF. CDR3 sequence (DNA): TGTGCCAGCAGTTTAAGAGGTCAGGGGGGTCAGCCCCAGCATTTT.

This chain links TRBV10-3 with TRBJ2-1, with D possibly TRBD2 on 5 matching bases. V was pared by 10 bases and J by 4 bases, with 17 bases between. The CDR3 is made up of 14 amino acids. The germline V gene has CDR1 ENHRY and CDR2 SYGVKD. The CDR3, as DNA: TGTGCCAGCCTGAGGGAGAGCTCGTACAATGAGCAGTTCTTC. Its translation is CASLRESSYNEQFF.

The rearrangement joins TRBV5-1 to TRBJ2-1; 8 bases fit TRBD1. V shed 4 bases, J shed 9 bases, and the junction held 12 bases outside the gene matches. The germline V gene has CDR1 SGHRS and CDR2 YFSETQ. This CDR3 spans 15 amino acids. CDR3 in DNA: TGCGCCAGCAGCACGCATGACAGGGGAGCAGGTGAGCAGTTCTTC. Translation gives CASSTHDRGAGEQFF.

This clonotype was seen a handful of times. The CDR3 loop is CASSIMQGSYNEQFF. The DNA of the CDR3 is TGTGCCAGTAGTATAATGCAGGGATCCTACAATGAGCAGTTCTTC. This rearrangement joins TRBV19 to TRBJ2-1; D is perhaps TRBD1 (5 bases). CDR1 LNHDA and CDR2 SQIVND come from the germline V gene (reference sequence). The CDR3 spans 15 residues. Trimming took off 2 bases at V and 1 base at J, with 9 bases between the two ends.

This clonotype turned up a few times. The J gene is TRBJ2-5, the V gene TRBV24-1; D possibly corresponds to TRBD1 (5 bases). The CDR3 extends over 14 amino acids. The germline CDR1 and CDR2 sequences are KGHDR and SFDVKD. The V and J ends lost 4 bases and 0 bases respectively, with 8 bases between them. The CDR3 bases are TGTGCCACCAGTGAAAACAGGTACCAAGAGACCCAGTACTTC. Amino acid sequence: CATSENRYQETQYF.

This clonotype was counted ten times or more. This sequence joins TRBV5-1 and TRBJ2-2; D may be TRBD1 (6 bases). Trimming removed 2 bases at V and 4 bases at J, with 9 bases between. In germline, CDR1 is SGHRS, CDR2 YFSETQ. The CDR3 has 14 amino acids. For the CDR3, the DNA is TGCGCCAGCAGCTTTATAGGGGGCACCGGGGAGCTGTTTTTT. It is translated as CASSFIGGTGELFF.

CDR3 bases: TGTGCTTCCAGCCCCGGGACTAGCGGCCCTTTCGGGAATGAGCAGTTCTTC. Encoded protein: CASSPGTSGPFGNEQFF. This chain connects TRBV10-3 to TRBJ2-1, with 11 bases aligning to TRBD2. CDR1 is ENHRY and CDR2 is SYGVKD in the germline V gene. CDR3 length: 17 residues.

CDR3 loop: CATSRDPQDEQYV. CDR3 sequence (DNA): TGTGCCACCAGCAGAGATCCACAGGACGAGCAGTACGTC. The rearrangement joins TRBV15 to TRBJ2-7; D perhaps matches TRBD1 (5 bases). From germline, CDR1 is LNHNV and CDR2 YYDKDF (reference sequence). The CDR3 sequence is 13 residues long. Deletions cut 0 bases from V and 5 bases from J, with 8 bases between.

The table lists this clonotype with a few counts. The chain is built from TRBV28 and TRBJ2-1; D gene uncertain. Germline CDR1 MDHEN, CDR2 SYDVKM. CDR3 length: 13 amino acids. Deletions cut 3 bases from V and 5 bases from J, with 8 bases between. CDR3 nucleotide sequence: TGTGCCAGCAGTTTGGTAGCTCACAATGAGCAGTTCTTC. It yields the protein CASSLVAHNEQFF. The entire variable domain, with the rest obtained from reference TRBV28 and TRBJ2-1, is as follows: DVKVTQSSRYLVKRTGEKVFLECVQDMDHENMFWYRQDPGLGLRLIYFSYDVKMKEKGDIPEGYSVSREKKERFSLILESASTNQTSMYLCASSLVAHNEQFFGPGTRLTVL.

This chain connects TRBV28 to TRBJ2-1, with D possibly TRBD2 on 6 matching bases. The CDR3 totals 18 residues. Trimming pared 5 bases from V and 7 bases from J, leaving 27 bases between. Germline assignment: CDR1 MDHEN and CDR2 SYDVKM. CDR3 region: CASSHPVLAQQMINEQFF. As DNA, the CDR3 is TGTGCCAGCAGTCATCCCGTACTAGCCCAACAGATGATAAATGAGCAGTTCTTC.

The table lists this clonotype with a few counts. The chain has TRBV18 and TRBJ2-7; 8 bases match TRBD1. CDR1 and CDR2 (germline): KGHSH, LQKENI. Trimming removed 3 bases from V and 1 base from J; junction bases left unmatched: 8. This CDR3 spans 16 amino acids. The CDR3 nucleotides read TGTGCCAGCTCACCGAACTCAGGGGGCGCATCCTACGAGCAGTACTTC. Encoded protein: CASSPNSGGASYEQYF.

This clonotype has a handful of counts. The chain recombines TRBV11-2 with TRBJ2-6; D remains unclear. V was clipped by 1 base and J by 2 bases, with 6 bases between them. Germline lookup yields CDR1 SGHAT and CDR2 FQNNGV. This CDR3 region has 15 residues. The chain's CDR3 is CASSLGRTGANVLTF. Written as DNA, the CDR3 is TGTGCCAGCAGCTTAGGCAGGACTGGGGCCAACGTCCTGACTTTC.

The sample holds many counts of this clonotype. V and J are TRBV12-3 or TRBV12-4 and TRBJ2-4, with 7 bases aligning to TRBD2. J was trimmed by 2 bases and V by 6 bases; bases with no gene match: 7. This CDR3 has 15 residues. The CDR3 spells CASSGTTQSKNIQYF. The CDR3 coding sequence is TGTGCCAGCAGCGGGACTACCCAATCCAAAAACATTCAGTACTTC.

In this sample, this clonotype turned up a few times. The gene calls are TRBV24-1 and TRBJ2-2, with 7 bases lining up with TRBD1. The CDR3 covers 16 residues. Germline-derived CDR1 and CDR2 are KGHDR and SFDVKD. The V gene end was trimmed by 2 bases and the J gene end by 6 bases; junction bases not matched to a gene: 8. The CDR3 nucleotides read TGTGCCACCAGTGATTCGCGACAGGGTCGAGCCGGGGAGCTGTTTTTT. Translated: CATSDSRQGRAGELFF.

This clonotype turned up a few times. DNA of the CDR3: TGTGCCAGCAGCTTATCGGGGACAGGGTTTGTTTTTTCACCCCTCCACTTT. As protein: CASSLSGTGFVFSPLHF. The chain recombines TRBV7-9 with TRBJ1-6, with 9 bases identical to TRBD1. This CDR3 spans 17 amino acids. J lost 9 bases, V lost 2 bases, and 11 bases had no gene match. Per germline, CDR1 SEHNR and CDR2 FQNEAQ (reference sequence).

V gene TRBV3-1 combines with J gene TRBJ1-1, with 9 bases lining up with TRBD1. The germline V gene encodes CDR1 LGHDT and CDR2 YNNKEL (reference sequence). This CDR3 is 16 amino acids long. The junction had 9 bases not matched to a gene; V was cut back by 2 bases and J by 5 bases. CDR3 sequence reads: CASSQQTDRGWTEAFF. In DNA form, the CDR3 reads TGTGCCAGCAGCCAACAAACCGACAGGGGGTGGACTGAAGCTTTCTTT.

This clonotype was found many times. DNA for the CDR3: TGTGCCAGCAGTTCCGGCTCTGGCTACACCTTC. Protein: CASSSGSGYTF. The genes are TRBV12-3 or TRBV12-4 and TRBJ1-2; D ambiguous. The CDR3 totals 11 residues. Trimming took 4 bases from V and 7 from J, leaving 7 bases between them.

J is TRBJ2-5 and V is TRBV11-2; possibly TRBD2 for D (6 bases). V lost 5 bases to trimming and J lost 2 bases, with 18 bases between them. The CDR3 is made up of 16 amino acids. In germline, CDR1 is SGHAT, CDR2 FQNNGV. Here the CDR3 reads CASSLTPGEPQETQYF. Written as DNA, the CDR3 is TGTGCCAGCAGCCTCACTCCGGGGGAACCACAAGAGACCCAGTACTTC.